Shown below are 18 T cell receptor beta chains from a single sample sequenced in a study of cytomegalovirus exposure and HLA in healthy donors. Amplification used 60 Vbeta primers and 13 Jbeta primers. Sequenced by immunoSEQ multiplex PCR; TCRdb stores in-frame clones only, minus some. This table has 180,000 or so clones, about three quarters appearing once. Sequenced material: PBMCs. The receptors were gathered from a woman aged 55-70 years in good health and CMV-seropositive.

This chain links TRBV29-1 with TRBJ1-1; maybe TRBD1 (6 bases). This CDR3 region has 12 residues. From germline, CDR1 is SQVTM and CDR2 ANQGSEA. V lost 4 bases and J lost 4, with 10 bases in between. The CDR3 sequence: CSVARGATEAFF. CDR3 DNA: TGCAGCGTTGCCAGGGGAGCCACTGAAGCTTTCTTT. Looking up the rest from reference TRBV29-1 and TRBJ1-1 gives the full variable domain: SAVISQKPSRDICQRGTSLTIQCQVDSQVTMMFWYRQQPGQSLTLIATANQGSEATYESGFVIDKFPISRPNLTFSTLTVSNMSPEDSSIYLCSVARGATEAFFGQGTRLTVV.

This chain uses TRBV7-2 with TRBJ1-2; D is unresolved. This CDR3 spans 13 amino acids. Germline-derived CDR1 and CDR2 are SGHTA and FQGNSA. Between the trimmed V and J ends, which lost 1 base and 4 bases, there was a span of 7 bases. CDR3 sequence reads: CASSLELPYGYTF. The CDR3 DNA reads TGTGCCAGCAGCTTAGAGCTACCCTATGGCTACACCTTC.

V usage is TRBV19 and J usage is TRBJ1-1, with D possibly matching TRBD1 (5 bases). The CDR3 is made up of 19 amino acids. Germline V lookup: CDR1 LNHDA, CDR2 SQIVND (reference sequence). The V and J ends lost 6 bases and 5 bases respectively, with 31 bases between them. The DNA of the CDR3 is TGTGCCAGTAGCCTCAGGCCAGGGCGAGGCATCTCCTTGGGGACTGAAGCTTTCTTT. This translates into CASSLRPGRGISLGTEAFF.

This chain uses TRBV7-2 with TRBJ1-6; D is possibly TRBD1 (6 bases). In germline, CDR1 is SGHTA, CDR2 FQGNSA. This CDR3 comprises 14 residues. The ends were cut back, 3 bases at V and 7 bases at J, with 10 bases in the middle. CDR3 sequence: CASSFIQGNSPLHF. CDR3 in DNA: TGTGCCAGCAGCTTTATCCAGGGGAATTCACCCCTCCACTTT.

This chain links TRBV9 with TRBJ2-1, with 12 bases that match TRBD2. Germline V lookup: CDR1 SGDLS, CDR2 YYNGEE. This CDR3 has 15 amino acids. Losses at the gene ends were 6 bases for V and 5 bases for J; bases not matched to a gene: 6. CDR3 coding DNA: TGTGCCAGCACCCCGACTAGCGGGGGCCACAATGAGCAGTTCTTC. Translated: CASTPTSGGHNEQFF.

V gene TRBV5-1 combines with J gene TRBJ2-7; a weak D match, TRBD1 (6 bases). Trimming pared 4 bases from V and 2 bases from J, leaving 10 bases between. Germline CDR1 is SGHRS and CDR2 is YFSETQ. CDR3 length equals 13 residues. This CDR3 is CASSLDSTYEQYF. For the CDR3, the DNA is TGCGCCAGCAGCCTGGACAGTACCTACGAGCAGTACTTC. The variable domain in full, with the rest retrieved from reference TRBV5-1 and TRBJ2-7, is KAGVTQTPRYLIKTRGQQVTLSCSPISGHRSVSWYQQTPGQGLQFLFEYFSETQRNKGNFPGRFSGRQFSNSRSEMNVSTLELGDSALYLCASSLDSTYEQYFGPGTRLTVT.

The CDR3 nucleotides are TGTGCCAGCAGGCCCGGACTAGCGGTCTTCCAAGAGACCCAGTACTTC. It specifies CASRPGLAVFQETQYF. The V and J genes are TRBV2 and TRBJ2-5; TRBD2 aligns across 10 bases. Germline-derived CDR1 and CDR2 are SNHLY and FYNNEI. This CDR3 is built from 16 residues. V lost 6 bases and J lost 1; bases outside the gene matches: 8.

This chain uses TRBV4-1 with TRBJ2-1, with a tentative D call TRBD2 (5 bases). Between the trimmed V and J ends, which lost 1 base and 4 bases, there was a span of 11 bases. Per germline, CDR1 MGHRA and CDR2 YSYEKL. This CDR3 is 15 amino acids long. DNA of the CDR3: TGCGCCAGCAGCCAAGGTACGGGATTATACAATGAGCAGTTCTTC. Amino acids: CASSQGTGLYNEQFF.

This sequence joins TRBV5-4 and TRBJ2-5; D possibly corresponds to TRBD1 (5 bases). Trimming left V 0 bases short and J 3 bases short, with 6 bases between. Germline-derived CDR1 and CDR2 are SGHNT and YYREEE (reference sequence). There are 13 residues in the CDR3. CDR3 loop: CASSLAREETQYF. The DNA for the CDR3 is TGTGCCAGCAGCTTGGCCAGGGAAGAGACCCAGTACTTC.

This clone was observed a single time. The chain uses TRBV28 and TRBJ1-6; 10 bases fit TRBD1. Trimming cost V 6 bases and J 9 bases; bases outside gene matches: 5. CDR3 size: 14 residues. Per the germline V gene, CDR1 is MDHEN and CDR2 is SYDVKM. The CDR3 loop is CASRPWTGGSPLHF. For the CDR3, the DNA is TGTGCCAGCAGGCCCTGGACAGGGGGTTCACCCCTCCACTTT.

The V gene is TRBV5-4, the J gene TRBJ1-1; a possible D gene is TRBD1 (5 bases). Germline V gene data show CDR1 as SGHNT and CDR2 as YYREEE (reference sequence). V was trimmed by 4 bases and J by 1 base, leaving 8 bases between them. The CDR3 has 13 amino acids. As DNA, the CDR3 is TGTGCCAGCAGCCCGGACAAGAACACTGAAGCTTTCTTT. Protein product: CASSPDKNTEAFF. Full variable domain (missing parts from reference TRBV5-4 and TRBJ1-1): ETGVTQSPTHLIKTRGQQVTLRCSSQSGHNTVSWYQQALGQGPQFIFQYYREEENGRGNFPPRFSGLQFPNYSSELNVNALELDDSALYLCASSPDKNTEAFFGQGTRLTVV.

The chain recombines TRBV7-9 with TRBJ1-6, with D unclear. Germline values: CDR1 SEHNR, CDR2 FQNEAQ (reference sequence). CDR3 length: 11 amino acids. Trimming shortened V by 4 bases and J by 9 bases, and 4 bases separated the two germline ends. The CDR3 spells CASSSSSPLHF. Here the CDR3 DNA reads TGTGCCAGCAGCTCCTCTTCACCCCTCCACTTT. The variable domain in full, with the rest retrieved from reference TRBV7-9 and TRBJ1-6, is DTGVSQNPRHKITKRGQNVTFRCDPISEHNRLYWYRQTLGQGPEFLTYFQNEAQLEKSRLLSDRFSAERPKGSFSTLEIQRTEQGDSAMYLCASSSSSPLHFGNGTRLTVT.

The CDR3 sequence: CASSARGLRYNEQFF. In DNA, the CDR3 is TGTGCCAGCTCAGCTAGGGGGCTCCGATACAATGAGCAGTTCTTC. The chain is built from TRBV18 and TRBJ2-1, with TRBD1 identical over 7 bases. The length of the CDR3 is 15 residues. After removal of 5 bases from V and 4 bases from J, the junction contained 8 bases not matched to a gene. The V gene's germline CDR1 is KGHSH and CDR2 LQKENI.

V gene TRBV7-3 combines with J gene TRBJ1-2; 7 bases fit TRBD1. The V segment lost 2 bases and the J segment 7 bases; nucleotides outside the gene matches: 10. CDR3 length: 15 residues. Per the germline V gene, CDR1 is SGHTA and CDR2 is FQGTGA. CDR3 loop: CASSLDGQGVVGYTF. The CDR3 DNA is TGTGCCAGCAGCTTAGATGGGCAGGGGGTAGTTGGCTACACCTTC.

The V call is TRBV5-1, the J call TRBJ1-1; 7 positions agree with TRBD1. The germline V gene encodes CDR1 SGHRS and CDR2 YFSETQ. The junction had 5 bases not matched to a gene; V was cut back by 0 bases and J by 3 bases. The length of the CDR3 is 15 residues. CDR3 nucleotide sequence: TGCGCCAGCAGCTTGGGGGGTACAGGGGACACTGAAGCTTTCTTT. Translating it yields CASSLGGTGDTEAFF.

The V gene is TRBV4-2, the J gene TRBJ2-5, with unresolved D. Germline V CDR1 and CDR2: LGHNA, YNFKEQ. The CDR3 runs to 14 residues. Trimming left V 1 base short and J 2 bases short, with 8 bases between. The CDR3 reads CASSQVSGQETQYF. CDR3 sequence (DNA): TGTGCCAGCAGCCAAGTGTCAGGTCAAGAGACCCAGTACTTC.

This clone was seen a few times. J is TRBJ1-1 and V is TRBV2; no definite D call. CDR1 is SNHLY, CDR2 FYNNEI, per germline. This CDR3 region has 14 residues. The ends were cut back, 8 bases at V and 5 bases at J, with 18 bases in the middle. The CDR3 loop is CASLLFERGTEAFF. The CDR3 region has the DNA TGTGCCAGCCTGCTCTTTGAGAGAGGGACTGAAGCTTTCTTT.

J is TRBJ2-2 and V is TRBV10-3; 8 positions agree with TRBD2. The CDR3 totals 16 residues. Germline loops: CDR1 ENHRY, CDR2 SYGVKD. V shed 2 bases, J shed 4 bases, and the junction held 6 bases outside the gene matches. Written as DNA, the CDR3 is TGTGCCATCAGTGAGAGAGCGGGAGTGGTCACCGGGGAGCTGTTTTTT. Its protein is CAISERAGVVTGELFF.